This T cell receptor beta chain was captured in a study of T-cell reconstitution after alpha-beta-depleted transplantation in children. About this clonotype: Its antigen is undetermined.

Overall study results and limits: T-cell counts and diversity at one year post-transplant came mainly from newly produced T cells. Two months or so post-transplant, alpha-beta T cells reportedly derived from several hundred expanded graft clones.

Preparation of the TCRbeta library was carried out with unique molecular identifiers. TCRdb ran MiXCR on the PCR reads and lists one entry per CDR3 protein. The sample holds around 670,000 distinct CDR3 sequences; around 13% are singletons and the top ten take 0.79%. Germline V gives CDR1 DFQATT, CDR2 SNEGSKA (reference sequence). The V end lost 3 bases, the J end lost 0 bases, and 17 bases lay between the germline ends. The length of the CDR3 is 16 residues. This sequence originates from a girl aged 2-15 years with congenital amegakaryocytic thrombocytopenia, due to receive a stem cell transplant. This sample comprised PBMCs, obtained before TCRalphabeta/CD19-depleted stem cell transplant. The rearrangement joins TRBV20-1 to TRBJ1-2, with no clear D. CDR3 residues: CSARALPRSSNYGYTF. CDR3 DNA sequence: TGCAGTGCTAGGGCGCTACCAAGGTCCTCTAACTATGGCTACACCTTC.